The clone carrying this T cell receptor beta chain was counted only a few times. Antigen: not known. PCR amplification relied on 60 Vbeta primers (plus 13 Jbeta primers). Sequenced by immunoSEQ multiplex PCR; TCRdb stores in-frame clones only, minus some. The data hold approximately 170,000 clones, with around 77% observed a single time. This CDR3 region has 14 residues. V lost 3 bases to trimming and J lost 3 bases, with 13 bases between them. The germline V gene encodes CDR1 SGDLS and CDR2 YYNGEE. This record belongs to a study of cytomegalovirus exposure and HLA in healthy donors. Study-level results: Investigators reported 150 to 200 TCR beta chains as tied to cytomegalovirus.

This sequence was found in a man between 40 and 49 years old in good health and CMV-seronegative. The V and J genes are TRBV9 and TRBJ2-7; D is possibly TRBD2 (6 bases). The sample taken for sequencing was PBMCs. CDR3: CASSGPAGYYEQYF. CDR3 nucleotides: TGTGCCAGCAGCGGCCCGGCGGGGTACTACGAGCAGTACTTC.